What follows are 24 T cell receptor beta chains derived from one specimen sequenced in a study of cytomegalovirus exposure and HLA in healthy donors. The PCR contained 60 Vbeta and 13 Jbeta primers. The assay was immunoSEQ multiplex PCR, and TCRdb's table has in-frame clones only and misses some. The sample holds some 150,000 clones, roughly 60% seen once. The sequenced sample was PBMCs. The receptors were sampled from a middle-aged woman in good health and CMV-seronegative.

This chain links TRBV30 with TRBJ1-6; D is unclear. The CDR3 runs 14 residues. The germline V gene has CDR1 GTSNPN and CDR2 SVGIG (reference sequence). V lost 5 bases, J lost 10 bases, and 18 bases lay in between. Here the CDR3 reads CAWALGSGGSPLHF. DNA of the CDR3: TGTGCCTGGGCCTTGGGGTCCGGAGGATCACCCCTCCACTTT.

A single count supports this clone. This rearrangement joins TRBV4-3 to TRBJ1-4; TRBD1 might be the D (6 bases). Between the trimmed V and J ends, which lost 0 bases and 4 bases, there was a span of 15 bases. CDR1 is LGHNA and CDR2 is YSLEER in the germline V gene. This CDR3 has 17 residues. The CDR3 spells CASSQDSTGAYNEKLFF. In DNA form, the CDR3 reads TGCGCCAGCAGCCAAGACTCGACAGGCGCGTATAATGAAAAACTGTTTTTT.

This chain connects TRBV2 to TRBJ1-2; D may be TRBD1 (5 bases). V lost 3 bases and J 4 bases, leaving 12 bases between the germline ends. There are 14 residues in the CDR3. The germline gives CDR1 SNHLY, CDR2 FYNNEI. The CDR3: CASSEAGRAYGYTF. For the CDR3, the DNA is TGTGCCAGCAGTGAGGCAGGGAGGGCCTATGGCTACACCTTC.

V is TRBV5-4 and J is TRBJ1-1, with 12 bases aligning to TRBD1. Germline V gene data show CDR1 as SGHNT and CDR2 as YYREEE (reference sequence). CDR3 size: 15 residues. J lost 4 bases, V lost 4 bases, and 5 bases had no gene match. The CDR3 nucleotides are TGTGCCAGCAGCCCCCGGGACAGGGGGCGCACTGAAGCTTTCTTT. It yields the protein CASSPRDRGRTEAFF.

This chain links TRBV7-2 with TRBJ1-3; D gene uncertain. Germline CDR1 SGHTA, CDR2 FQGNSA. V was shortened by 0 bases and J by 4 bases, with 7 bases between the two germline ends. CDR3 length: 14 residues. CDR3 DNA sequence: TGTGCCAGCAGCTTAGCACGCCAGGGAAACACCATATATTTT. Encoded protein: CASSLARQGNTIYF.

This clone was seen a single time. The V gene is TRBV11-3, the J gene TRBJ2-3, with 7 bases aligning to TRBD2. CDR3 length: 17 amino acids. V was pared by 1 base and J by 2 bases, with 9 bases of the junction left unmatched. CDR1 and CDR2 from the germline V gene are SGHNT and YENEEA. As DNA, the CDR3 is TGTGCCAGCAGCTTAGGGGCGGGACTACCACTCACAGATACGCAGTATTTT. It is translated as CASSLGAGLPLTDTQYF.

The chain joins TRBV4-3 to TRBJ1-6; 8 nucleotides agree with TRBD1. The CDR3 totals 14 residues. J lost 10 bases, V lost 3 bases, and 5 bases had no gene match. Germline V lookup: CDR1 LGHNA, CDR2 YSLEER. The CDR3 loop is CASSQEDRESPLHF. DNA for the CDR3: TGCGCCAGCAGCCAGGAGGACAGGGAATCACCCCTCCACTTT.

The chain uses TRBV29-1 and TRBJ1-2, with D possibly matching TRBD1 (5 bases). Trimming removed 0 bases from V and 4 bases from J, with 12 bases in between. The CDR3 has 14 amino acids. Germline CDR1 reads SQVTM; CDR2 reads ANQGSEA. The CDR3 DNA reads as TGCAGCGTTGAAGACATACAGGCTGTCTATGGCTACACCTTC. Translation gives CSVEDIQAVYGYTF.

The chain combines TRBV2 with TRBJ2-3, with D maybe TRBD1 (5 bases). CDR3 size: 15 residues. The germline V gene has CDR1 SNHLY and CDR2 FYNNEI. Trimming removed 4 bases from V and 1 base from J, with 12 bases in between. CDR3 amino acids: CASSGTLNGTDTQYF. The DNA of the CDR3 is TGTGCCAGCAGTGGGACACTGAATGGCACAGATACGCAGTATTTT.

V usage is TRBV30 and J usage is TRBJ1-4; 8 nucleotides match TRBD1. V trimming: 2 bases; J trimming: 8 bases; junction bases outside the gene matches: 7. Germline V gives CDR1 GTSNPN, CDR2 SVGIG (reference sequence). The CDR3 runs 14 residues. This CDR3 is CAWSSQGAGEKLFF. Here the CDR3 DNA reads TGTGCCTGGAGTTCGCAGGGGGCGGGGGAAAAACTGTTTTTT. The full variable domain, completed using reference TRBV30 and TRBJ1-4, is SQTIHQWPATLVQPVGSPLSLECTVEGTSNPNLYWYRQAAGRGLQLLFYSVGIGQISSEVPQNLSASRPQDRQFILSSKKLLLSDSGFYLCAWSSQGAGEKLFFGSGTQLSVL.

This chain uses TRBV30 with TRBJ1-2; 7 nucleotides agree with TRBD1. This CDR3 contains 14 residues. The V gene end was trimmed by 2 bases and the J gene end by 4 bases; junction bases not matched to a gene: 7. Germline V gene lookup returns CDR1 GTSNPN and CDR2 SVGIG (reference sequence). Here the CDR3 reads CAWSPMTGFYGYTF. DNA of the CDR3: TGTGCCTGGAGTCCAATGACAGGGTTCTATGGCTACACCTTC.

This clone has only a few counts. This chain links TRBV10-3 with TRBJ1-4; the D gene is possibly TRBD1 (5 bases). CDR1 is ENHRY and CDR2 is SYGVKD in the germline V gene. This CDR3 has 13 amino acids. V was clipped by 8 bases and J by 7 bases, with 14 bases between them. The CDR3 here is CAIQAGSGEKLFF. The CDR3 DNA is TGTGCCATCCAGGCAGGGTCGGGTGAAAAACTGTTTTTT.

This chain uses TRBV25-1 with TRBJ1-1; perhaps TRBD1 as D (5 bases). The length of the CDR3 is 12 residues. V was trimmed by 3 bases and J by 8 bases, leaving 10 bases between them. Germline V gene data show CDR1 as MGHDK and CDR2 as SYGVNS. The chain's CDR3 is CASSDLQAEAFF. The CDR3 nucleotides are TGTGCCAGCAGTGATCTACAGGCCGAAGCTTTCTTT.

The sample holds a few counts of this clone. This rearrangement joins TRBV10-3 to TRBJ2-7; 8 nucleotides agree with TRBD1. Germline-derived CDR1 and CDR2 are ENHRY and SYGVKD. This CDR3 has 16 residues. V lost 6 bases to trimming and J lost 3 bases; unmatched junction nucleotides: 13. This CDR3 reads CAISRTPGQALYEQYF. DNA for the CDR3: TGTGCCATCAGCCGCACCCCGGGACAGGCCCTCTACGAGCAGTACTTC.

The rearrangement links TRBV7-2 to TRBJ1-2; 8 bases line up with TRBD1. The CDR3 sequence is 15 residues long. Germline lookup yields CDR1 SGHTA and CDR2 FQGNSA. The V gene end was trimmed by 2 bases and the J gene end by 4 bases; junction bases not matched to a gene: 6. CDR3 residues: CASSLRQGQGYGYTF. CDR3 DNA: TGTGCCAGCAGCTTACGACAGGGGCAGGGCTATGGCTACACCTTC. The full variable domain, in which reference TRBV7-2 and TRBJ1-2 provide the parts outside the CDR3, is GAGVSQSPSNKVTEKGKDVELRCDPISGHTALYWYRQSLGQGLEFLIYFQGNSAPDKSGLPSDRFSAERTGGSVSTLTIQRTQQEDSAVYLCASSLRQGQGYGYTFGSGTRLTVV.

The chain uses TRBV4-3 and TRBJ2-7; maybe TRBD2 (6 bases). The CDR3 extends over 19 amino acids. V lost 1 base and J 0 bases, leaving 22 bases between the germline ends. Per germline, CDR1 LGHNA and CDR2 YSLEER. CDR3 DNA sequence: TGCGCCAGCAGCCAAGCACTCCTCGGAGCCGGGGACTCCTCCTACGAGCAGTACTTC. It translates to CASSQALLGAGDSSYEQYF.

The chain is built from TRBV6-1 and TRBJ1-1, with a tentative D call TRBD1 (5 bases). Germline CDR1 reads MNHNS; CDR2 reads SASEGT. Trimming stripped 0 bases from V and 5 bases from J, with 10 bases between. The CDR3 has 14 residues. The CDR3 is CASSEAGGETEAFF. The CDR3 nucleotides read TGTGCCAGCAGTGAAGCTGGGGGGGAGACTGAAGCTTTCTTT.

This rearrangement joins TRBV2 to TRBJ1-1, with no clear D. Per the germline V gene, CDR1 is SNHLY and CDR2 is FYNNEI. Trimming left V 3 bases short and J 1 base short, with 6 bases between. This CDR3 is built from 13 residues. The chain's CDR3 is CASSDQENTEAFF. Written as DNA, the CDR3 is TGTGCCAGCAGTGACCAGGAGAACACTGAAGCTTTCTTT.

The V and J genes are TRBV29-1 and TRBJ1-1; the match to TRBD1 covers 8 bases. The CDR3 totals 14 residues. Germline-derived CDR1 and CDR2 are SQVTM and ANQGSEA. With 6 bases clipped from V and 9 bases from J, the junction kept 15 bases outside the gene matches. The CDR3 reads CSVVPGGQGLKAFF. The CDR3, as DNA: TGCAGCGTAGTACCCGGTGGACAGGGACTCAAAGCTTTCTTT.

V gene TRBV4-2 combines with J gene TRBJ1-1; D remains ambiguous. This CDR3 spans 16 amino acids. The V end lost 0 bases, the J end lost 1 base, and 12 bases lay between the germline ends. Per the germline V gene, CDR1 is LGHNA and CDR2 is YNFKEQ. As DNA, the CDR3 is TGTGCCAGCAGCCAAGATCTTCGGGTGGGGAACACTGAAGCTTTCTTT. The encoded protein is CASSQDLRVGNTEAFF.

This clone has a handful of counts. The J gene is TRBJ1-6, the V gene TRBV28, with TRBD1 identical over 7 bases. Trimming removed 3 bases from V and 9 bases from J; junction bases left unmatched: 11. This CDR3 contains 16 residues. The germline V gene encodes CDR1 MDHEN and CDR2 SYDVKM. CDR3 in amino acids: CASSLGDSTGGSPLHF. Written as DNA, the CDR3 is TGTGCCAGCAGTTTGGGGGACAGTACCGGAGGTTCACCCCTCCACTTT.

This clone came up once. The gene calls are TRBV10-3 and TRBJ2-2; 8 nucleotides align to TRBD2. Germline-derived CDR1 and CDR2 are ENHRY and SYGVKD. With V trimmed by 3 bases and J by 0 bases, 0 bases remained unmatched. The CDR3 length is 15 residues. DNA for the CDR3: TGTGCCATCAGTGACGGGGGGGCGAACACCGGGGAGCTGTTTTTT. This encodes CAISDGGANTGELFF.

V and J are TRBV7-9 and TRBJ1-2; the D gene is possibly TRBD1 (6 bases). This CDR3 is built from 15 residues. Germline V gene sequence: CDR1 SEHNR, CDR2 FQNEAQ (reference sequence). V lost 0 bases, J lost 6 bases, and 14 bases lay in between. CDR3 region: CASSLALQGRDGYTF. CDR3 nucleotide sequence: TGTGCCAGCAGCTTAGCGTTGCAGGGGAGAGATGGCTACACCTTC.

The chain is built from TRBV7-6 and TRBJ1-1; D ambiguous. Germline V gene lookup returns CDR1 SGHVS and CDR2 FNYEAQ. The CDR3 is 14 amino acids. V lost 2 bases, J lost 6 bases, and 13 bases lay in between. The chain's CDR3 is CASSLRPKEAEAFF. The CDR3 DNA is TGTGCCAGCAGCTTAAGGCCTAAAGAGGCTGAAGCTTTCTTT.